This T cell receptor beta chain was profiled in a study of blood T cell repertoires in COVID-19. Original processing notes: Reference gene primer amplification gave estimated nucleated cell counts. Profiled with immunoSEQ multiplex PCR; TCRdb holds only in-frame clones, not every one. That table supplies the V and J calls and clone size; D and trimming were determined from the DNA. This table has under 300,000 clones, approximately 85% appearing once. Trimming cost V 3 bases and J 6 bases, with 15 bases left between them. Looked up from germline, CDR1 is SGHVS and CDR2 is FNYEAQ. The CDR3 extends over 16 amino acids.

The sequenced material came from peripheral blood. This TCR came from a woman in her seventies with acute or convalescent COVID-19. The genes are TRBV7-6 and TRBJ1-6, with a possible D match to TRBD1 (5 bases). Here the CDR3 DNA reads TGTGCCAGCAGCTTGGGGTCTAGGGGCGTTAATTCACCCCTCCACTTT. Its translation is CASSLGSRGVNSPLHF.